The 12 T cell receptor beta chains below were found in one sample sequenced in a study of blood T cell repertoires in COVID-19. TCRdb's copy holds only in-frame clones and misses some; the assay was immunoSEQ multiplex PCR. This sample has a few hundred thousand clones, with less than 90% found just once. Sequenced input: PBMCs or T cells enriched from blood (not recorded which). The receptors here all came from a woman aged 25 to 39 who had recovered from COVID-19.

The J gene is TRBJ2-3, the V gene TRBV5-4, with D perhaps TRBD1 (5 bases). This CDR3 has 17 amino acids. Trimming left V 0 bases short and J 0 bases short, with 14 bases between. Germline V gene sequence: CDR1 SGHNT, CDR2 YYREEE (reference sequence). CDR3 loop: CASSLGGAGSSTDTQYF. The CDR3, as DNA: TGTGCCAGCAGCTTGGGGGGCGCAGGATCTAGCACAGATACGCAGTATTTT.

The rearrangement joins TRBV7-2 to TRBJ1-6; D unclear. V was trimmed by 1 base and J by 4 bases, leaving 5 bases between them. The germline V gene encodes CDR1 SGHTA and CDR2 FQGNSA. CDR3 length equals 14 residues. CDR3 in DNA: TGTGCCAGCAGCTTAGAACAGTATAATTCACCCCTCCACTTT. Encoded protein: CASSLEQYNSPLHF.

The chain links TRBV5-1 to TRBJ1-5; tentatively, D is TRBD1 (6 bases). The CDR3 runs 15 residues. CDR1 and CDR2 (germline): SGHRS, YFSETQ. Trimming removed 3 bases at V and 5 bases at J, with 15 bases between. The CDR3 sequence is CASSSPRAGDQPQHF. In nucleotides, the CDR3 is TGCGCCAGCAGCTCGCCCAGGGCAGGGGATCAGCCCCAGCATTTT.

This chain uses TRBV28 with TRBJ1-2; D unclear. This CDR3 contains 11 residues. Germline CDR1 MDHEN, CDR2 SYDVKM. V lost 7 bases to trimming and J lost 5 bases, with 8 bases between them. CDR3 amino acids: CASNRRYGYTF. CDR3 DNA sequence: TGTGCCAGCAACCGGAGGTATGGCTACACCTTC.

The rearrangement uses TRBV7-9 and TRBJ1-6; 8 bases line up with TRBD1. There are 15 residues in the CDR3. CDR1 and CDR2 (germline): SEHNR, FQNEAQ (reference sequence). J gave up 7 bases and V 5 bases, and 7 bases lay outside the gene matches. The CDR3, as DNA: TGTGCCAGCAGCCTGAGGACAGGGAGGAATTCACCCCTCCACTTT. Its translation is CASSLRTGRNSPLHF. Filled out from reference TRBV7-9 and TRBJ1-6, the complete variable domain reads DTGVSQNPRHKITKRGQNVTFRCDPISEHNRLYWYRQTLGQGPEFLTYFQNEAQLEKSRLLSDRFSAERPKGSFSTLEIQRTEQGDSAMYLCASSLRTGRNSPLHFGNGTRLTVT.

The chain combines TRBV18 with TRBJ1-5; D possibly corresponds to TRBD1 (5 bases). Trimming left V 1 base short and J 3 bases short, with 7 bases between. CDR1 and CDR2 (germline): KGHSH, LQKENI. This CDR3 comprises 14 residues. The CDR3 sequence: CASSPQGSNQPQHF. As DNA, the CDR3 is TGTGCCAGCTCACCACAGGGGTCCAATCAGCCCCAGCATTTT.

The chain has TRBV18 and TRBJ2-1, with 7 bases lining up with TRBD2. The V gene end was trimmed by 3 bases and the J gene end by 8 bases; junction bases not matched to a gene: 10. Germline-derived CDR1 and CDR2 are KGHSH and LQKENI. The CDR3 runs 15 residues. The CDR3 here is CASSPGGSLVYEQFF. The CDR3 DNA is TGTGCCAGCTCACCGGGCGGGAGTTTAGTCTATGAGCAGTTCTTC.

The rearrangement joins TRBV19 to TRBJ1-3; 7 bases are shared with TRBD1. V dropped 4 bases and J dropped 3; count of bases not matched to a gene: 12. The CDR3 is 17 amino acids. CDR1 and CDR2 (germline): LNHDA, SQIVND (reference sequence). The CDR3 sequence: CASSTSATGMSGNTIYF. The CDR3 DNA follows: TGTGCCAGTAGTACATCCGCGACAGGGATGAGTGGAAACACCATATATTTT.

The chain combines TRBV11-1 with TRBJ2-1, with TRBD2 identical over 7 bases. Looked up from germline, CDR1 is SGHAT and CDR2 is FQDESV (reference sequence). This CDR3 spans 16 amino acids. Trimming cost V 2 bases and J 0 bases; bases outside gene matches: 4. This chain's CDR3 is CASSLYGEGSYNEQFF. The CDR3 coding sequence is TGTGCCAGCAGCTTATACGGGGAGGGCTCCTACAATGAGCAGTTCTTC.

The rearrangement uses TRBV3-1 (or the pseudogene TRBV3-2) and TRBJ1-2; unclear D gene. V was clipped by 0 bases and J by 5 bases, with 10 bases between them. Germline CDR1 and CDR2: LGHDT and YNNKEL (reference sequence). CDR3 length equals 14 residues. The CDR3 nucleotides are TGTGCCAGCAGCCAAGATCTGGGAGGTTATGGCTACACCTTC. Amino acids: CASSQDLGGYGYTF.

This clone was recorded once. The chain links TRBV7-2 to TRBJ1-1, with D perhaps matching TRBD1 (5 bases). V lost 1 base to trimming and J lost 2 bases, with 14 bases between them. This CDR3 contains 16 residues. Per the germline V gene, CDR1 is SGHTA and CDR2 is FQGNSA. The CDR3: CASSLVRQGENTEAFF. In DNA, the CDR3 is TGTGCCAGCAGCTTAGTCCGCCAGGGCGAAAACACTGAAGCTTTCTTT.

Here the CDR3 reads CASSLEEGAYYEQYF. The CDR3 nucleotides are TGCGCCAGCAGCTTGGAGGAGGGGGCTTACTACGAGCAGTACTTC. This sequence joins TRBV5-1 and TRBJ2-7; the D gene is possibly TRBD1 (7 bases). Germline CDR1 SGHRS, CDR2 YFSETQ. The CDR3 spans 15 residues. The V gene lost 0 bases and the J gene lost 3 bases, with 13 bases spanning the gap.